The 2 T cell receptor beta chains below were found in one sample sequenced in a study of cytomegalovirus exposure and HLA in healthy donors. Amplification used 60 Vbeta primers and 13 Jbeta primers. Sequencing used immunoSEQ multiplex PCR; TCRdb keeps in-frame clones, though not all of them. Of 250,000 to 350,000 clones detected, 80% to 90% appear once; the ten largest clones hold less than 4%. The sample comprised PBMCs. The origin of the receptors is a man aged 40-55 years in good health and CMV-seropositive.

This clone was observed a handful of times. The V call is TRBV18, the J call TRBJ1-1; D is unresolved. This CDR3 comprises 15 residues. From germline, CDR1 is KGHSH and CDR2 LQKENI. V was shortened by 3 bases and J by 1 base, with 12 bases between the two germline ends. The CDR3 here is CASSPGEGRNTEAFF. The CDR3 region has the DNA TGTGCCAGCTCACCTGGTGAGGGAAGGAACACTGAAGCTTTCTTT.

V is TRBV28 and J is TRBJ2-7; the match to TRBD1 covers 8 bases. The CDR3 length is 13 residues. Germline V gene lookup returns CDR1 MDHEN and CDR2 SYDVKM. Trimming removed 10 bases from V and 3 bases from J; junction bases left unmatched: 8. The chain's CDR3 is CATLTGDFYEQYF. CDR3 DNA: TGTGCCACGCTGACAGGGGACTTCTACGAGCAGTACTTC.